A single sample is the source of the 6 T cell receptor beta chains below, sequenced in a study of cytomegalovirus exposure and HLA in healthy donors. The primer mix had 60 Vbeta and 13 Jbeta primers. Assay: immunoSEQ multiplex PCR; the TCRdb copy retains only in-frame clones and omits some. The sample has roughly 120,000 clones; less than 80% are singletons. Source material: PBMCs. The receptors stem from a woman aged 45-65 years in good health and CMV-seropositive.

This clone was seen more than once but under ten times. V and J are TRBV5-6 and TRBJ1-4; D gene uncertain. The germline gives CDR1 SGHDT, CDR2 YYEEEE. The CDR3 covers 13 residues. Trimming removed 1 base at V and 8 bases at J, with 9 bases between. Here the CDR3 DNA reads TGTGCCAGCAGCTTGATTGAGGCGGAAAAACTGTTTTTT. Protein: CASSLIEAEKLFF. Full variable domain (outside the CDR3, taken from reference TRBV5-6 and TRBJ1-4): DAGVTQSPTHLIKTRGQQVTLRCSPKSGHDTVSWYQQALGQGPQFIFQYYEEEERQRGNFPDRFSGHQFPNYSSELNVNALLLGDSALYLCASSLIEAEKLFFGSGTQLSVL.

The chain employs TRBV28 and TRBJ1-1, with D uncertain. Trimming took 1 base from V and 5 from J, leaving 14 bases between them. Germline V gene sequence: CDR1 MDHEN, CDR2 SYDVKM. The CDR3 is made up of 15 amino acids. The CDR3 sequence is CASSLFGRLRTEAFF. The CDR3 nucleotides are TGTGCCAGCAGTTTATTCGGCAGGTTACGGACTGAAGCTTTCTTT. Full variable domain (outside the CDR3, taken from reference TRBV28 and TRBJ1-1): DVKVTQSSRYLVKRTGEKVFLECVQDMDHENMFWYRQDPGLGLRLIYFSYDVKMKEKGDIPEGYSVSREKKERFSLILESASTNQTSMYLCASSLFGRLRTEAFFGQGTRLTVV.

This clone came up once. The chain has TRBV5-1 and TRBJ2-3; D is unresolved. With 4 bases removed from V and 3 bases from J, the gap between germline ends came to 6 bases. This CDR3 has 12 amino acids. Germline V gene lookup returns CDR1 SGHRS and CDR2 YFSETQ. The CDR3 DNA follows: TGCGCCAGCAGCCGCCAGACAGATACGCAGTATTTT. Translating it yields CASSRQTDTQYF.

V and J are TRBV29-1 and TRBJ2-1; 7 bases match TRBD1. CDR1 is SQVTM, CDR2 ANQGSEA, per germline. This CDR3 spans 12 amino acids. The trim removed 6 bases at V and 10 bases at J, leaving 9 bases unmatched. The CDR3 region has the DNA TGCAGCGTAGAGACAGGGACAAAGGAGCAGTTCTTC. Amino acid sequence: CSVETGTKEQFF.

The chain combines TRBV20-1 with TRBJ2-2; no definite D call. V was cut by 4 bases and J by 5 bases, with 5 bases left in between. From germline, CDR1 is DFQATT and CDR2 SNEGSKA (reference sequence). The CDR3 has 11 residues. The chain's CDR3 is CSATGTGELFF. In DNA form, the CDR3 reads TGCAGTGCTACAGGAACCGGGGAGCTGTTTTTT.

The chain combines TRBV18 with TRBJ1-6, with 7 bases matching TRBD1. This CDR3 region has 14 residues. CDR1 is KGHSH, CDR2 LQKENI, per germline. With V trimmed by 3 bases and J by 8 bases, 4 bases remained unmatched. Here the CDR3 DNA reads TGTGCCAGCTCACCCCAGGGGGTGGATTCACCCCTCCACTTT. It codes for CASSPQGVDSPLHF.